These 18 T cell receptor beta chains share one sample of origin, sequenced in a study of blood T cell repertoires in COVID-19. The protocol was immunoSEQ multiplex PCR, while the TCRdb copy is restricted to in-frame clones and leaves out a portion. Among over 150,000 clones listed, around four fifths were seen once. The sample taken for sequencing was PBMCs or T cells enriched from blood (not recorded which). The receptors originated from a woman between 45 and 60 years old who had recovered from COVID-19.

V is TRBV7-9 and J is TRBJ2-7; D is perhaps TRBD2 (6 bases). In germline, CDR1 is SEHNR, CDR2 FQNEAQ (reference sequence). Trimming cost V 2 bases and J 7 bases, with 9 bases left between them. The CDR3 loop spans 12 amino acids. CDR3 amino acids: CASSLTSGEQYF. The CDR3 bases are TGTGCCAGCAGCTTAACGAGCGGGGAGCAGTACTTC. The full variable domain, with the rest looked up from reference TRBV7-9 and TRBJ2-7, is DTGVSQNPRHKITKRGQNVTFRCDPISEHNRLYWYRQTLGQGPEFLTYFQNEAQLEKSRLLSDRFSAERPKGSFSTLEIQRTEQGDSAMYLCASSLTSGEQYFGPGTRLTVT.

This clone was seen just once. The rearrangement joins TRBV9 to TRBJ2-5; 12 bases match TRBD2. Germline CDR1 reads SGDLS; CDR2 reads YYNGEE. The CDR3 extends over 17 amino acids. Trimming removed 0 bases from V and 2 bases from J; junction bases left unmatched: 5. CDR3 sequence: CASSVAFGTSGQETQYF. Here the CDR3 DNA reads TGTGCCAGCAGCGTAGCGTTTGGGACTAGCGGGCAAGAGACCCAGTACTTC.

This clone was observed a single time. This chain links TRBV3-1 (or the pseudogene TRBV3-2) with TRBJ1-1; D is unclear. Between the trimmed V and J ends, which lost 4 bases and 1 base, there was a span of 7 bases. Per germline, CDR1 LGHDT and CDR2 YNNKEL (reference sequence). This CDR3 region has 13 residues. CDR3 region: CASSPTGNTEAFF. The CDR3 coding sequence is TGTGCCAGCAGCCCGACGGGGAACACTGAAGCTTTCTTT.

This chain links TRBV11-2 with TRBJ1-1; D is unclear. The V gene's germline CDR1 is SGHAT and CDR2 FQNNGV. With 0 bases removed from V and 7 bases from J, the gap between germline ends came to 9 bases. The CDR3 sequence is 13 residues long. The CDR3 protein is CASSLDYTIEAFF. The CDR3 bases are TGTGCCAGCAGCTTAGATTATACTATTGAAGCTTTCTTT.

The CDR3: CASRHSDSNSPLHF. CDR3 in DNA: TGTGCCAGCAGACACTCGGACAGTAATTCACCCCTCCACTTT. The V and J genes are TRBV6-5 and TRBJ1-6; D is possibly TRBD1 (6 bases). Per the germline V gene, CDR1 is MNHEY and CDR2 is SVGAGI. This CDR3 contains 14 residues. V was trimmed by 6 bases and J by 6 bases, leaving 12 bases between them.

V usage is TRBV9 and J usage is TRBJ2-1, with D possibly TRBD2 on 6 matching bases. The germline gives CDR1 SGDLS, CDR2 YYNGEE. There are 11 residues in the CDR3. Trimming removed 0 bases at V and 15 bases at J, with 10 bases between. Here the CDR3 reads CASSVVLGGFF. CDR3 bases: TGTGCCAGCAGCGTAGTACTGGGGGGGTTCTTC.

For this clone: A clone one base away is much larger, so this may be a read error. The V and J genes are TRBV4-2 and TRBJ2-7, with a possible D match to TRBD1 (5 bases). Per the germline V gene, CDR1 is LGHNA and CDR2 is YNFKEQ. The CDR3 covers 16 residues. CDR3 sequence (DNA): TGTGCCAACAGCCAAGAAAGAACAGGACCCTACTACGAGCAGTACTTC. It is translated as CANSQERTGPYYEQYF.

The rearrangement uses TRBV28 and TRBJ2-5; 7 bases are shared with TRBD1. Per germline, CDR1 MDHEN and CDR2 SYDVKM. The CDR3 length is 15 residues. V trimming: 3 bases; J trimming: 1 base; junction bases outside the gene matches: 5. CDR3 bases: TGTGCCAGCAGTTTCCCTTACAGGGGCCAAGAGACCCAGTACTTC. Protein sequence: CASSFPYRGQETQYF. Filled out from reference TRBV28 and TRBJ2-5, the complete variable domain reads DVKVTQSSRYLVKRTGEKVFLECVQDMDHENMFWYRQDPGLGLRLIYFSYDVKMKEKGDIPEGYSVSREKKERFSLILESASTNQTSMYLCASSFPYRGQETQYFGPGTRLLVL.

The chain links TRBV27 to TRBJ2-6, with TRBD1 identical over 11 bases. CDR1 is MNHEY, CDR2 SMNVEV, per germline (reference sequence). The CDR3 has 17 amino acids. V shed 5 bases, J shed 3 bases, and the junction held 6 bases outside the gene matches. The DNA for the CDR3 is TGTGCCAGCAGTAAAGGACAGGGGGCATATGGGGCCAACGTCCTGACTTTC. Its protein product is CASSKGQGAYGANVLTF.

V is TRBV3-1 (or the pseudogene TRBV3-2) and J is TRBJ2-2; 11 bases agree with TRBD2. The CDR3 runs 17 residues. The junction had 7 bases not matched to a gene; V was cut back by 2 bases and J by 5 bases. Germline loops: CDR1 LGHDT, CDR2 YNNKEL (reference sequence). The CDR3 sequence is CASSQPSLAGGTGELFF. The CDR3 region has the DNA TGTGCCAGCAGCCAACCGAGTCTAGCGGGAGGAACCGGGGAGCTGTTTTTT.

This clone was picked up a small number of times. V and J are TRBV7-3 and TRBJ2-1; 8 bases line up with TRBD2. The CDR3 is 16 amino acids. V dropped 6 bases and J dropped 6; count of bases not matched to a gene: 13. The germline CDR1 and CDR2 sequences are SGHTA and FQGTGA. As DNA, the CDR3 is TGTGCCAGCAGGGCAGCGGGAGATCGGTTTGCCAATGAGCAGTTCTTC. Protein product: CASRAAGDRFANEQFF. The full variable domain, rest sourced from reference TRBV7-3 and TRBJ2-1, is GAGVSQTPSNKVTEKGKYVELRCDPISGHTALYWYRQSLGQGPEFLIYFQGTGAADDSGLPNDRFFAVRPEGSVSTLKIQRTERGDSAVYLCASRAAGDRFANEQFFGPGTRLTVL.

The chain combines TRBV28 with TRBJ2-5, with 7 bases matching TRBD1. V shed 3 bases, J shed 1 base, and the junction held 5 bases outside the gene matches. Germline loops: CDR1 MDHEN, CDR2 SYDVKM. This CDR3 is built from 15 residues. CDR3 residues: CASSFTGTAQETQYF. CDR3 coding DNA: TGTGCCAGCAGTTTTACCGGGACAGCCCAAGAGACCCAGTACTTC.

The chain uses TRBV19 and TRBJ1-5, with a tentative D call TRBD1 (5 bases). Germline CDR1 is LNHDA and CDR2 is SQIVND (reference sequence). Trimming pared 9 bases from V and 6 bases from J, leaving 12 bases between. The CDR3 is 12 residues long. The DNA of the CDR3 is TGTGCCAGCCAGGGATTTGGTCAGCCCCAGCATTTT. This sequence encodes CASQGFGQPQHF.

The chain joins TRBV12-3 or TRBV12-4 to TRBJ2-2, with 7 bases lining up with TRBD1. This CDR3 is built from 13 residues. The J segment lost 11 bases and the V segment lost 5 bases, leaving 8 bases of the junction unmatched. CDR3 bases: TGTGCCAGCAGTCCATCGGGACAGCTAGAGCTGTTTTTT. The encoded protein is CASSPSGQLELFF.

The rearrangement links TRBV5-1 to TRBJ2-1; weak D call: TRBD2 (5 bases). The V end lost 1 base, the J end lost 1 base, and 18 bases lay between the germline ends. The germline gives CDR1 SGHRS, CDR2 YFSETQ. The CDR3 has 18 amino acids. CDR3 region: CASSLYLPGRGSYNEQFF. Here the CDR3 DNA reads TGCGCCAGCAGCTTGTATCTACCTGGGAGAGGGTCCTACAATGAGCAGTTCTTC.

CDR3 bases: TGTGCCAGCAGCTCCTCTAGCAATCAGCCCCAGCATTTT. It encodes CASSSSSNQPQHF. The chain has TRBV6-5 and TRBJ1-5, with D unclear. The length of the CDR3 is 13 residues. The germline V and J ends were trimmed by 6 bases and 0 bases, with 6 bases remaining between them. Germline CDR1 MNHEY, CDR2 SVGAGI.

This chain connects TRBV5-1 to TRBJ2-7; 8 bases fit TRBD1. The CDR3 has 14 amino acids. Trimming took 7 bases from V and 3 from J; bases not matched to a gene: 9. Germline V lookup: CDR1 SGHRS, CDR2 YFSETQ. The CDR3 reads CASGTGGSDYEQYF. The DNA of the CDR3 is TGCGCCAGCGGAACAGGGGGTTCTGACTACGAGCAGTACTTC.

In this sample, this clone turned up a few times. The CDR3 DNA reads as TGTGCCAGCAGCCAAGATTTTCGGGGAAGAGCTTTCTTT. Translated, it gives CASSQDFRGRAFF. The chain joins TRBV14 to TRBJ1-1; D ambiguous. The V end lost 0 bases, the J end lost 10 bases, and 12 bases lay between the germline ends. The CDR3 sequence is 13 residues long. CDR1 SGHDN and CDR2 FVKESK come from the germline V gene.